What follows is one T cell receptor beta chain and its context. The sample originates from a study of radiation and T cells in renal cell carcinoma. Time point specified: blood 2 weeks post-SBRT. This sample's treatment: 15 Gy SBRT to primary tumor, nephrectomy 4 weeks later. TCRdb keeps only in-frame clones here, not all; method: immunoSEQ multiplex PCR. The sample comprises approximately 61,000 clones, around 78% of which are singletons, and roughly 7.4% rests with the top ten. The germline V gene has CDR1 SGHDT and CDR2 YYEEEE. The CDR3 sequence is 15 residues long. Between the trimmed V and J ends, which lost 0 bases and 0 bases, there was a span of 9 bases.

Sequenced material: blood, taken from a patient whose treatment included radiotherapy and nephrectomy. The TCR sequence derives from a man in his sixties with renal cell carcinoma. The V gene is TRBV5-6, the J gene TRBJ1-2; D is possibly TRBD1 (6 bases). The DNA for the CDR3 is TGTGCCAGCAGCTTGGGAGGGGGGACTAACTATGGCTACACCTTC. This translates into CASSLGGGTNYGYTF.